A single sample is the source of the 5 T cell receptor beta chains below, sequenced in a study of blood T cell repertoires in COVID-19. Data came from immunoSEQ multiplex PCR; TCRdb stores just in-frame clones and leaves some out. Of about 440,000 clones in the sample, approximately 89% were seen once. The sample comprised peripheral blood. These receptors were taken from a woman in her 50s with COVID-19, enrolled during active disease.

The gene calls are TRBV6-5 and TRBJ2-7; TRBD1 aligns across 11 bases. Trimming at V came to 0 bases and at J to 7 bases, leaving 8 bases not matched to a gene. CDR1 and CDR2 (germline): MNHEY, SVGAGI. The CDR3 loop spans 16 amino acids. Here the CDR3 reads CASSYSTDRGRREQYF. Written as DNA, the CDR3 is TGTGCCAGCAGTTACTCGACGGACAGGGGGCGGCGGGAGCAGTACTTC.

CDR3 in DNA: TGTGCCAGCTCACCTATATATGATACGCAGTATTTT. Translated, it gives CASSPIYDTQYF. This chain links TRBV18 with TRBJ2-3; D ambiguous. V lost 3 bases and J 6 bases, leaving 7 bases between the germline ends. The CDR3 extends over 12 amino acids. In germline, CDR1 is KGHSH, CDR2 LQKENI. Full variable domain (remainder filled in from reference TRBV18 and TRBJ2-3): NAGVMQNPRHLVRRRGQEARLRCSPMKGHSHVYWYRQLPEEGLKFMVYLQKENIIDESGMPKERFSAEFPKEGPSILRIQQVVRGDSAAYFCASSPIYDTQYFGPGTRLTVL.

V is TRBV12-3 or TRBV12-4 and J is TRBJ1-1; possible D gene TRBD1, 5 bases. Trimming stripped 5 bases from V and 6 bases from J, with 10 bases between. The CDR3 runs to 12 residues. Here the CDR3 reads CASSVDISEAFF. The CDR3, as DNA: TGTGCCAGCAGTGTGGACATATCTGAAGCTTTCTTT.

Points on this clone: Germline is not matched at one junction end, which may reflect a read error. The chain links TRBV10-3 to TRBJ1-6, with TRBD1 as a possible D gene (5 bases). Germline assignment: CDR1 ENHRY and CDR2 SYGVKD. The CDR3 is 16 residues long. CDR3 sequence: CAISEGGWNYNSPLHF. Written as DNA, the CDR3 is TGTGCCATCAGTGAGGGGGGGTGGAATTATAATTCGCCCCTCCACTTT.

This rearrangement joins TRBV5-6 to TRBJ2-2; maybe TRBD1 (6 bases). Trimming removed 3 bases at V and 1 base at J, with 7 bases between. In germline, CDR1 is SGHDT, CDR2 YYEEEE. The length of the CDR3 is 14 residues. The CDR3 loop reads CASSSGQNTGELFF. The CDR3 DNA is TGTGCCAGCAGCTCGGGACAGAACACCGGGGAGCTGTTTTTT.